Each of the 9 T cell receptor beta chains below was sequenced from the same sample in a study of cytomegalovirus exposure and HLA in healthy donors. This PCR relied on a set of 60 Vbeta primers and 13 Jbeta primers. TCRdb's copy holds only in-frame clones and misses some; the assay was immunoSEQ multiplex PCR. The repertoire has 200,000 to 300,000 clones, about four fifths of them found once; the top ten carry 2% to 2.5%. Source material: PBMCs. Receptors originate from a woman in her forties in good health and CMV-seropositive.

The chain has TRBV10-3 and TRBJ2-7; 14 nucleotides match TRBD2. V shed 4 bases, J shed 6 bases, and the junction held 14 bases outside the gene matches. Germline values: CDR1 ENHRY, CDR2 SYGVKD. This CDR3 is built from 18 residues. The DNA for the CDR3 is TGTGCCATCAGTGCACCGGGACTAGCGGGAGTTCGGGGGGGCGAGCAGTACTTC. It yields the protein CAISAPGLAGVRGGEQYF.

The V and J genes are TRBV2 and TRBJ1-1, with TRBD1 matching 7 bases. Germline V gene lookup returns CDR1 SNHLY and CDR2 FYNNEI. Trimming at V came to 9 bases and at J to 0 bases, leaving 13 bases not matched to a gene. This CDR3 is built from 16 residues. As DNA, the CDR3 is TGTGCCAGAATATCCAGACAGGGAAGTATGAACACTGAAGCTTTCTTT. Its translation is CARISRQGSMNTEAFF.

The CDR3 region has the DNA TGTGCCAGCAGCTTAGATCTGACAGGGAGTGGCTTCGAGCAGTACTTC. It specifies CASSLDLTGSGFEQYF. The J gene is TRBJ2-7, the V gene TRBV11-3; TRBD1 matches 7 bases. Per the germline V gene, CDR1 is SGHNT and CDR2 is YENEEA. After removal of 0 bases from V and 6 bases from J, the junction contained 11 bases not matched to a gene. The CDR3 is 16 amino acids.

The V gene is TRBV19, the J gene TRBJ1-2; TRBD1 aligns across 7 bases. Germline assignment: CDR1 LNHDA and CDR2 SQIVND (reference sequence). This CDR3 spans 16 amino acids. V was clipped by 3 bases and J by 0 bases; unmatched bases: 7. The CDR3 spells CASSIQGVAPNYGYTF. In DNA, the CDR3 is TGTGCCAGTAGTATCCAGGGGGTCGCCCCTAACTATGGCTACACCTTC.

The chain uses TRBV13 and TRBJ2-2; the D is unclear. V dropped 1 base and J dropped 5 bases, with 2 bases sitting between them. Germline CDR1 PRHDT, CDR2 FYEKMQ (reference sequence). The CDR3 spans 12 residues. The CDR3 sequence is CASSLATGELFF. The CDR3 DNA reads TGTGCCAGCAGCTTAGCGACCGGGGAGCTGTTTTTT. Together with reference TRBV13 and TRBJ2-2, the CDR3 gives the full variable domain: AAGVIQSPRHLIKEKRETATLKCYPIPRHDTVYWYQQGPGQDPQFLISFYEKMQSDKGSIPDRFSAQQFSDYHSELNMSSLELGDSALYFCASSLATGELFFGEGSRLTVL.

The CDR3 bases are TGTGCCAGCAGTGAGACGGGACAGCGCTTCTACGAGCAGTACTTC. Protein sequence: CASSETGQRFYEQYF. J is TRBJ2-7 and V is TRBV25-1; 7 bases fit TRBD1. Germline loops: CDR1 MGHDK, CDR2 SYGVNS. There are 15 residues in the CDR3. V lost 3 bases, J lost 3 bases, and 8 bases stayed unmatched.

The V and J genes are TRBV5-1 and TRBJ2-3; 13 positions agree with TRBD2. CDR1 and CDR2 (germline): SGHRS, YFSETQ. The CDR3 length is 17 residues. V shed 3 bases and J 5 bases; nucleotides not matched to a gene: 9. The CDR3 DNA sequence: TGCGCCAGCAGCTCAGGACTAGCGGGAGTCAAACAAGATACGCAGTATTTT. Translated, it gives CASSSGLAGVKQDTQYF.

The chain recombines TRBV30 with TRBJ2-5, with 8 bases identical to TRBD2. The assigned J gene may be wrong: the sequence end matches TRBJ2-7 better. Germline V CDR1 and CDR2: GTSNPN, SVGIG (reference sequence). The CDR3 totals 13 residues. For the CDR3, the DNA is TGTGCCTGGAGGCCGGGGGGGAAAGACGAGCAGTACTTC. Its protein is CAWRPGGKDEQYF.

The chain uses TRBV7-8 and TRBJ1-5, with a weak D call TRBD1 (5 bases). V dropped 5 bases and J dropped 2 bases, with 19 bases sitting between them. The CDR3 is made up of 17 amino acids. CDR1 is SGHVS and CDR2 is FQNEAQ in the germline V gene. The CDR3 spells CASSNSAGDYGNQPQHF. As DNA, the CDR3 is TGTGCCAGCAGCAATAGCGCGGGGGACTACGGCAATCAGCCCCAGCATTTT.